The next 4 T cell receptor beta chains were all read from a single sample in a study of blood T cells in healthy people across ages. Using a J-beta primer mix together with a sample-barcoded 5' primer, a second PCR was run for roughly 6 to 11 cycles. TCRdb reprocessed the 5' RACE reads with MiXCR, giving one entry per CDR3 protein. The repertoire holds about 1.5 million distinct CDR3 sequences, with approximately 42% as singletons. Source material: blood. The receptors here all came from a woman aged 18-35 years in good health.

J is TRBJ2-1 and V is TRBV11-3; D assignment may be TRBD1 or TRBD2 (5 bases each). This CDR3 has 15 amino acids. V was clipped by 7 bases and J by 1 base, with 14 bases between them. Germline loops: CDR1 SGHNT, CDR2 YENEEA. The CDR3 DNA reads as TGTGCCAGCAACTGGGACGGTAGTTCCTACAATGAGCAGTTCTTC. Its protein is CASNWDGSSYNEQFF.

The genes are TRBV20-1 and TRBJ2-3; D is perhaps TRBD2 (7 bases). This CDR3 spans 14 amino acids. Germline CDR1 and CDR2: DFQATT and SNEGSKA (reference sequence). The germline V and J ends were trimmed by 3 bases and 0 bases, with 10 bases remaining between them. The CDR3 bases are TGCAGTGCTAGCCGGGGGGCTAGCACAGATACGCAGTATTTT. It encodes CSASRGASTDTQYF.

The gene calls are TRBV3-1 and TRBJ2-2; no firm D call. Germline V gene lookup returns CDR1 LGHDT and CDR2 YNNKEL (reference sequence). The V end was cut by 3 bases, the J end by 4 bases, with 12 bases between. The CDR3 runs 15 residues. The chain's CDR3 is CASSQVRVSTGELFF. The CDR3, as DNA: TGTGCCAGCAGCCAGGTCCGAGTGTCCACCGGGGAGCTGTTTTTT.

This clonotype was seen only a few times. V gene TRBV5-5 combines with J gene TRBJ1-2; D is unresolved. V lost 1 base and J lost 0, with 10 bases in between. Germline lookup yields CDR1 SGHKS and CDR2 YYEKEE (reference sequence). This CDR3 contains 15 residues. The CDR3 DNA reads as TGTGCCAGCAGCTTGAGTGGTAGGGCTAACTATGGCTACACCTTC. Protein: CASSLSGRANYGYTF.